Described below is a single TCR beta chain sequence and its context. This record belongs to a study of radiation and T cells in renal cell carcinoma. Indicated time point: baseline pretreatment blood. Noted treatment: 15 Gy SBRT to primary tumor, nephrectomy 4 weeks later. Method: immunoSEQ multiplex PCR; TCRdb's copy keeps in-frame clones and lacks some. Found here are approximately 90,000 clones, around nine tenths of them singletons; the top ten hold 6.5% to 8.5%. Germline loops: CDR1 MNHEY, CDR2 SMNVEV (reference sequence). CDR3 length equals 15 residues. The V and J ends lost 4 bases and 0 bases respectively, with 10 bases between them.

The chain carries TRBV27 and TRBJ2-1; no definite D call. The source is a man in his fifties with renal cell carcinoma. The source was blood, collected from a patient whose treatment included radiotherapy and nephrectomy. The CDR3 DNA reads as TGTGCCAGCAGTTGGCGACCCGGCTCCTACAATGAGCAGTTCTTC. Amino acids: CASSWRPGSYNEQFF.